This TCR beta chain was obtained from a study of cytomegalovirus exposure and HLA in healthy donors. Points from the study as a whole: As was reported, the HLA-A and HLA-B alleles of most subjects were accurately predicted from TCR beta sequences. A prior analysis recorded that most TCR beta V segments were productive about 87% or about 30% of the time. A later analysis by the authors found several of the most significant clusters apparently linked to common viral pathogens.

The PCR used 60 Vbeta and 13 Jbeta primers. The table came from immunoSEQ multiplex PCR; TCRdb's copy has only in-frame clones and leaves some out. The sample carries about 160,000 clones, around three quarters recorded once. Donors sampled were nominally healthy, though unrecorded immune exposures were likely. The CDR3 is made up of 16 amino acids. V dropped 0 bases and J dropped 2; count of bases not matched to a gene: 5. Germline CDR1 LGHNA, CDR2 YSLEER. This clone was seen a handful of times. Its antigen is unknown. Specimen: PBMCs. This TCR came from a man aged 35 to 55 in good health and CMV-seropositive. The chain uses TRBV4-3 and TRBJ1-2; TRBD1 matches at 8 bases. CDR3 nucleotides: TGCGCCAGCAGCCAAGATACAGCAGGGGGCAACTATGGCTACACCTTC. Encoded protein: CASSQDTAGGNYGYTF.